One sample yielded the 20 T cell receptor beta chains listed below, sequenced in a study of blood T cell repertoires in COVID-19. Produced via immunoSEQ multiplex PCR; TCRdb's table is partial and in-frame only. The data show roughly 48,000 clones, over 80% seen once. What was sequenced was peripheral blood. Receptors were obtained from a man in his 70s with acute or convalescent COVID-19.

J is TRBJ1-1 and V is TRBV18; 11 nucleotides agree with TRBD1. Germline CDR1 reads KGHSH; CDR2 reads LQKENI. This CDR3 has 15 residues. J was trimmed by 11 bases and V by 3 bases; bases with no gene match: 11. The CDR3 bases are TGTGCCAGCTCACCTGAATCCGGGACAGGGGGAAGGGCTTTCTTT. Amino acids: CASSPESGTGGRAFF.

This clone appeared once. The genes are TRBV7-2 and TRBJ1-5; TRBD1 aligns across 8 bases. The CDR3 length is 14 residues. V was clipped by 4 bases and J by 4 bases; unmatched bases: 3. The germline CDR1 and CDR2 sequences are SGHTA and FQGNSA. CDR3 nucleotides: TGTGCCAGCAGCTCCAGACAGGGGAATCAGCCCCAGCATTTT. Amino acid sequence: CASSSRQGNQPQHF. The full variable domain, with the rest looked up from reference TRBV7-2 and TRBJ1-5, is GAGVSQSPSNKVTEKGKDVELRCDPISGHTALYWYRQSLGQGLEFLIYFQGNSAPDKSGLPSDRFSAERTGGSVSTLTIQRTQQEDSAVYLCASSSRQGNQPQHFGDGTRLSIL.

The chain employs TRBV7-2 and TRBJ1-2; D gene ambiguous. This CDR3 is 16 amino acids long. V was cut by 7 bases and J by 7 bases, with 25 bases left in between. Germline CDR1 and CDR2: SGHTA and FQGNSA. In DNA form, the CDR3 reads TGTGCCAGCAACTCCGGGAACAACTACGCCAAGGGTGGCTACACCTTC. It codes for CASNSGNNYAKGGYTF.

V usage is TRBV7-2 and J usage is TRBJ2-5; tentatively, D is TRBD1 (6 bases). Trimming stripped 3 bases from V and 5 bases from J, with 13 bases between. CDR1 is SGHTA, CDR2 FQGNSA, per germline. The CDR3 runs to 14 residues. The CDR3 nucleotides read TGTGCCAGCAGCTTGGGCAGGGGATACGAGACCCAGTACTTC. It codes for CASSLGRGYETQYF.

The chain has TRBV15 and TRBJ2-5, with 9 bases aligning to TRBD1. CDR1 is LNHNV and CDR2 is YYDKDF in the germline V gene (reference sequence). The CDR3 has 16 residues. V was pared by 6 bases and J by 4 bases, with 12 bases of the junction left unmatched. The CDR3 bases are TGTGCCACCAGTCGGGGGTGGGGACAGGGCCCAGAGACCCAGTACTTC. Its protein product is CATSRGWGQGPETQYF.

The CDR3 nucleotides read TGTGCCAGCTCACCACCCGGCGGGAGGGTGGAGACCCAGTACTTC. This gives the protein CASSPPGGRVETQYF. The chain joins TRBV18 to TRBJ2-5; 9 bases map to TRBD2. Germline V lookup: CDR1 KGHSH, CDR2 LQKENI. CDR3 length: 15 amino acids. J gave up 5 bases and V 0 bases, and 4 bases lay outside the gene matches. Combining the CDR3 with reference TRBV18 and TRBJ2-5 gives the whole variable domain NAGVMQNPRHLVRRRGQEARLRCSPMKGHSHVYWYRQLPEEGLKFMVYLQKENIIDESGMPKERFSAEFPKEGPSILRIQQVVRGDSAAYFCASSPPGGRVETQYFGPGTRLLVL.

The chain joins TRBV7-2 to TRBJ2-1; 9 bases match TRBD2. Losses at the gene ends were 2 bases for V and 8 bases for J; bases not matched to a gene: 7. The CDR3 is made up of 15 amino acids. Germline lookup yields CDR1 SGHTA and CDR2 FQGNSA. DNA of the CDR3: TGTGCCAGCAGCTTAATGGGACTAGCCCTCGATGAGCAGTTCTTC. Its translation: CASSLMGLALDEQFF. Complete variable domain (other parts from reference TRBV7-2 and TRBJ2-1): GAGVSQSPSNKVTEKGKDVELRCDPISGHTALYWYRQSLGQGLEFLIYFQGNSAPDKSGLPSDRFSAERTGGSVSTLTIQRTQQEDSAVYLCASSLMGLALDEQFFGPGTRLTVL.

The chain employs TRBV3-1 (or the pseudogene TRBV3-2) and TRBJ2-7; 8 bases agree with TRBD1. The ends lost 2 bases at V and 2 bases at J; junction bases unmatched: 5. This CDR3 spans 15 amino acids. Germline V CDR1 and CDR2: LGHDT, YNNKEL (reference sequence). Here the CDR3 DNA reads TGTGCCAGCAGCCAACCCGGGACAGGCGCCTACGAGCAGTACTTC. Protein product: CASSQPGTGAYEQYF.

V is TRBV11-2 and J is TRBJ2-5, with 10 bases matching TRBD2. The CDR3 sequence is 15 residues long. Per the germline V gene, CDR1 is SGHAT and CDR2 is FQNNGV. V was pared by 5 bases and J by 4 bases, with 7 bases of the junction left unmatched. The CDR3 sequence is CASSPLGLARETQYF. CDR3 sequence (DNA): TGTGCCAGCAGCCCGCTGGGACTAGCGAGAGAGACCCAGTACTTC.

This chain connects TRBV5-1 to TRBJ1-5; D possibly corresponds to TRBD1 (5 bases). The germline V gene encodes CDR1 SGHRS and CDR2 YFSETQ. V was cut by 2 bases and J by 0 bases, with 15 bases left in between. The CDR3 is 17 amino acids. The CDR3 nucleotides read TGCGCCAGCAGCTTAGGGGCCGATGGGTTTAGCAATCAGCCCCAGCATTTT. It encodes CASSLGADGFSNQPQHF.

The chain is built from TRBV9 and TRBJ2-3, with 9 bases fitting TRBD2. Germline V gene lookup returns CDR1 SGDLS and CDR2 YYNGEE. J gave up 1 base and V 0 bases, and 0 bases lay outside the gene matches. The CDR3 sequence is 15 residues long. This CDR3 reads CASSVGTSGTDTQYF. For the CDR3, the DNA is TGTGCCAGCAGCGTAGGGACTAGCGGCACAGATACGCAGTATTTT.

The chain has TRBV18 and TRBJ1-2, with 7 bases identical to TRBD1. The CDR3 runs to 13 residues. Germline-derived CDR1 and CDR2 are KGHSH and LQKENI. The J segment lost 7 bases and the V segment lost 6 bases, leaving 8 bases of the junction unmatched. CDR3 amino acids: CASSLTRDSGYTF. CDR3 bases: TGTGCCAGCTCGTTAACACGGGACAGTGGCTACACCTTC. The full variable domain, completed using reference TRBV18 and TRBJ1-2, is NAGVMQNPRHLVRRRGQEARLRCSPMKGHSHVYWYRQLPEEGLKFMVYLQKENIIDESGMPKERFSAEFPKEGPSILRIQQVVRGDSAAYFCASSLTRDSGYTFGSGTRLTVV.

The chain recombines TRBV5-1 with TRBJ1-6; TRBD1 aligns across 11 bases. The V and J ends lost 4 bases and 8 bases, in that order; junction bases with no gene match: 14. The CDR3 has 18 amino acids. Per the germline V gene, CDR1 is SGHRS and CDR2 is YFSETQ. The CDR3 region has the DNA TGCGCCAGCAGCAGGGGACAGGGGGATATACATGTGGATTCACCCCTCCACTTT. Its translation is CASSRGQGDIHVDSPLHF.

The V and J genes are TRBV19 and TRBJ1-2, with a weak D call TRBD1 (6 bases). This CDR3 is 13 amino acids long. The germline V gene has CDR1 LNHDA and CDR2 SQIVND (reference sequence). Trimming shortened V by 3 bases and J by 6 bases, and 11 bases separated the two germline ends. CDR3 nucleotide sequence: TGTGCCAGTAGTATTTATGGGGGCAATGGCTACACCTTC. Amino acids: CASSIYGGNGYTF.

This sequence joins TRBV27 and TRBJ2-7; weak D call: TRBD2 (5 bases). CDR3 length: 15 amino acids. Per germline, CDR1 MNHEY and CDR2 SMNVEV (reference sequence). V was cut by 5 bases and J by 5 bases, with 19 bases left in between. The CDR3 DNA follows: TGTGCCAGCAGTCTAGCCGCACCCGTGCACCACGAGCAGTACTTC. The encoded protein is CASSLAAPVHHEQYF.

This chain joins TRBV10-1 and TRBJ2-3; 10 bases align to TRBD1. CDR1 is WNHNN and CDR2 is SYGVQD in the germline V gene (reference sequence). V shed 2 bases and J 2 bases; nucleotides not matched to a gene: 4. The CDR3 length is 16 residues. CDR3 in amino acids: CASSEGTGVYTDTQYF. DNA for the CDR3: TGCGCCAGCAGTGAGGGGACAGGGGTGTACACAGATACGCAGTATTTT.

This chain joins TRBV5-5 and TRBJ2-3; D unresolved. V lost 0 bases and J lost 2, with 10 bases in between. CDR3 length: 15 residues. Germline V gene lookup returns CDR1 SGHKS and CDR2 YYEKEE (reference sequence). The CDR3: CASSLAETNTDTQYF. The CDR3 DNA is TGTGCCAGCAGCTTGGCCGAGACAAACACAGATACGCAGTATTTT.

The chain has TRBV12-3 or TRBV12-4 and TRBJ1-1, with 7 bases that match TRBD1. V dropped 6 bases and J dropped 5; count of bases not matched to a gene: 6. CDR3 size: 13 residues. The CDR3 spells CASSRTGKTEAFF. CDR3 coding DNA: TGTGCCAGCAGCCGGACAGGCAAGACTGAAGCTTTCTTT.

The V and J genes are TRBV11-2 and TRBJ2-1; the D is unclear. Trimming took off 5 bases at V and 0 bases at J, with 8 bases between the two ends. The CDR3 length is 14 residues. Germline CDR1 reads SGHAT; CDR2 reads FQNNGV. Here the CDR3 reads CASSLTDSYNEQFF. CDR3 bases: TGTGCCAGCAGCCTCACAGACTCCTACAATGAGCAGTTCTTC. Complete variable domain (other parts from reference TRBV11-2 and TRBJ2-1): EAGVAQSPRYKIIEKRQSVAFWCNPISGHATLYWYQQILGQGPKLLIQFQNNGVVDDSQLPKDRFSAERLKGVDSTLKIQPAKLEDSAVYLCASSLTDSYNEQFFGPGTRLTVL.

DNA for the CDR3: TGTGCCAGCAGTTCAGGACTAGCGGGCTACAATGAGCAGTTCTTC. Translating it yields CASSSGLAGYNEQFF. The chain uses TRBV6-5 and TRBJ2-1, with TRBD2 identical over 11 bases. Germline trimming cut 4 bases from V and 3 bases from J; bases unmatched to any gene: 2. Germline CDR1 MNHEY, CDR2 SVGAGI. This CDR3 has 15 amino acids.